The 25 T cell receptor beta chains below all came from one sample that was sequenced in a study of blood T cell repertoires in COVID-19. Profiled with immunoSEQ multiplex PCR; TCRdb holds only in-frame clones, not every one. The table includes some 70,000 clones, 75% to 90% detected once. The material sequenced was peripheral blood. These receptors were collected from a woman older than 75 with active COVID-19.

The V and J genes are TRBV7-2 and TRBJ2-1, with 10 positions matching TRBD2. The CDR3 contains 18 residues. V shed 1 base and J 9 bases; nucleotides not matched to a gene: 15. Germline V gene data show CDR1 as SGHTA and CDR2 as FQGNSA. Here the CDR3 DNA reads TGTGCCAGCAGCTTAGTGGTTAGAACTAGCGGGAAACAAGGTGAGCAGTTCTTC. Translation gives CASSLVVRTSGKQGEQFF.

The CDR3: CASSSSGLGAFF. DNA of the CDR3: TGTGCCAGCAGCTCATCAGGGCTTGGAGCTTTCTTT. V is TRBV28 and J is TRBJ1-1; maybe TRBD1 (5 bases). This CDR3 contains 12 residues. CDR1 and CDR2 from the germline V gene are MDHEN and SYDVKM. V gave up 6 bases and J gave up 10 bases, with 15 bases separating them. Looking up the rest from reference TRBV28 and TRBJ1-1 gives the full variable domain: DVKVTQSSRYLVKRTGEKVFLECVQDMDHENMFWYRQDPGLGLRLIYFSYDVKMKEKGDIPEGYSVSREKKERFSLILESASTNQTSMYLCASSSSGLGAFFGQGTRLTVV.

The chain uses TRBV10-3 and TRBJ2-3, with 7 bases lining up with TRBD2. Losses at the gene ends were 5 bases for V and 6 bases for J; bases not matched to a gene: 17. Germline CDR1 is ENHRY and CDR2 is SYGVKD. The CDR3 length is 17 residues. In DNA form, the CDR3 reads TGTGCCATCAGTCTGAAGAGACTAGCAGGAGGTTTGGATACGCAGTATTTT. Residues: CAISLKRLAGGLDTQYF.

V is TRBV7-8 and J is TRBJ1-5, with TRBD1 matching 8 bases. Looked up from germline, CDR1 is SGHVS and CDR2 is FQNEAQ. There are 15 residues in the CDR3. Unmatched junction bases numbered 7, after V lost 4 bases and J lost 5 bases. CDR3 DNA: TGTGCCAGCAGCTGGGGGACAGGCCGCGATCAGCCCCAGCATTTT. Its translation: CASSWGTGRDQPQHF. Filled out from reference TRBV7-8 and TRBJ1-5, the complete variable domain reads GAGVSQSPRYKVAKRGQDVALRCDPISGHVSLFWYQQALGQGPEFLTYFQNEAQLDKSGLPSDRFFAERPEGSVSTLKIQRTQQEDSAVYLCASSWGTGRDQPQHFGDGTRLSIL.

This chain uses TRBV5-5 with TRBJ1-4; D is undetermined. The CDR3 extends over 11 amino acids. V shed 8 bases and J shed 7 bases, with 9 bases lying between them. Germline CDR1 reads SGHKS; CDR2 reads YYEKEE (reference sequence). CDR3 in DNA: TGTGCCAGTGGAGGGTTTGAAAAACTGTTTTTT. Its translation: CASGGFEKLFF.

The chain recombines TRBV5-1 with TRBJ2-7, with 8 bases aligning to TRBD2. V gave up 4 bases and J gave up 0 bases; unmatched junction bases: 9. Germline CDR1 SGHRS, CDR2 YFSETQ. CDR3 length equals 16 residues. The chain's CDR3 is CASSRTSGPSSYEQYF. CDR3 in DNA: TGCGCCAGCAGCAGAACTAGCGGACCTTCCTCCTACGAGCAGTACTTC. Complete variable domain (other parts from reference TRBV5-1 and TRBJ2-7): KAGVTQTPRYLIKTRGQQVTLSCSPISGHRSVSWYQQTPGQGLQFLFEYFSETQRNKGNFPGRFSGRQFSNSRSEMNVSTLELGDSALYLCASSRTSGPSSYEQYFGPGTRLTVT.

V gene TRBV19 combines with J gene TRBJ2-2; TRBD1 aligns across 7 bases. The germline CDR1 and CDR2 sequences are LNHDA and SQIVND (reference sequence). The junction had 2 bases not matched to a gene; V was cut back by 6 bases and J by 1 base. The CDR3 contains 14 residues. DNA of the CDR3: TGTGCCAGTAGCACAGGGGAGAACACCGGGGAGCTGTTTTTT. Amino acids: CASSTGENTGELFF.

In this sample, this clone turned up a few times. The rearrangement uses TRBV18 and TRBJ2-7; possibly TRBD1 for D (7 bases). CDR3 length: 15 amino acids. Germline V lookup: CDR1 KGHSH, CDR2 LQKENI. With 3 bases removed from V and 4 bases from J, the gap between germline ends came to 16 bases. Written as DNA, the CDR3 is TGTGCCAGCTCACCCGCGGGACAGCCGAATTACGAGCAGTACTTC. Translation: CASSPAGQPNYEQYF.

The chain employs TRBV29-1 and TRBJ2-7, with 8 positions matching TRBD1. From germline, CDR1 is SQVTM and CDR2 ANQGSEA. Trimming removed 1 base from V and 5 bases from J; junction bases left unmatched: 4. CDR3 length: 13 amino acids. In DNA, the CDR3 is TGCAGCGTTGAAGGGACAGGGTTCCACGAGCAGTACTTC. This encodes CSVEGTGFHEQYF.

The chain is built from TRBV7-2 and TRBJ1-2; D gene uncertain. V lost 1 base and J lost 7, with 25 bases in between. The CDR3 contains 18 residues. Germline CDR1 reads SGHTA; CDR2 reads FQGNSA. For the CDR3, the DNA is TGTGCCAGCAGCTTAGGCGTTCTAGCGGGAGGCCCGCGTGGTGGCTACACCTTC. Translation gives CASSLGVLAGGPRGGYTF. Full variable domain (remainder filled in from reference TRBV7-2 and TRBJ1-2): GAGVSQSPSNKVTEKGKDVELRCDPISGHTALYWYRQSLGQGLEFLIYFQGNSAPDKSGLPSDRFSAERTGGSVSTLTIQRTQQEDSAVYLCASSLGVLAGGPRGGYTFGSGTRLTVV.

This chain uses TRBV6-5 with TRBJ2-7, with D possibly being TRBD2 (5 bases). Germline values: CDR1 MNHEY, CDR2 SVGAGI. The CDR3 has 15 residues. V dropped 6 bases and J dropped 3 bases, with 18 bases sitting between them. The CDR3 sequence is CASSPRGAGDYEQYF. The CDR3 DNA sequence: TGTGCCAGCAGCCCACGCGGTGCGGGTGACTACGAGCAGTACTTC.

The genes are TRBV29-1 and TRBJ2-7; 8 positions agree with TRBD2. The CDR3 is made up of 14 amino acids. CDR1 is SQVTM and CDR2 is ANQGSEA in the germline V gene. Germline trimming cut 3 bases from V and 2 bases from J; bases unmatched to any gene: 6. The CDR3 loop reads CSVEGGGRPYEQYF. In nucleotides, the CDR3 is TGCAGCGTTGAGGGGGGCGGGAGGCCCTACGAGCAGTACTTC.

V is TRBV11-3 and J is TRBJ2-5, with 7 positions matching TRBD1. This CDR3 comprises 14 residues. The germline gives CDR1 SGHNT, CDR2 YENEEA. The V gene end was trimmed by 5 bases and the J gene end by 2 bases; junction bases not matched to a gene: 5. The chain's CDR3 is CASSDRDSQETQYF. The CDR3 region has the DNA TGTGCCAGCAGCGACCGGGACAGTCAAGAGACCCAGTACTTC.

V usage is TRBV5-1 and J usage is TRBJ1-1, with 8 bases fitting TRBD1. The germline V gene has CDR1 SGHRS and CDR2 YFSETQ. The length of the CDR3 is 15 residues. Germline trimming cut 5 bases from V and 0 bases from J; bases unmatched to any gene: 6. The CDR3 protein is CASRQGVGVNTEAFF. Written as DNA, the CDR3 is TGCGCCAGCAGACAGGGGGTCGGTGTGAACACTGAAGCTTTCTTT.

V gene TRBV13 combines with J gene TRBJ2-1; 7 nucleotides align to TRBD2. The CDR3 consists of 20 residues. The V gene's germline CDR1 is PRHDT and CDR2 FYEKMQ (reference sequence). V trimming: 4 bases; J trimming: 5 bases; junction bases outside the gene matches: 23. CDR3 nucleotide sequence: TGTGCCAGCAGCTGGGGGTCGAACAGCATAGCGGGTAGGAGGGACAATGAGCAGTTCTTC. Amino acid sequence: CASSWGSNSIAGRRDNEQFF. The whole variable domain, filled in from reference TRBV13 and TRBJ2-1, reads AAGVIQSPRHLIKEKRETATLKCYPIPRHDTVYWYQQGPGQDPQFLISFYEKMQSDKGSIPDRFSAQQFSDYHSELNMSSLELGDSALYFCASSWGSNSIAGRRDNEQFFGPGTRLTVL.

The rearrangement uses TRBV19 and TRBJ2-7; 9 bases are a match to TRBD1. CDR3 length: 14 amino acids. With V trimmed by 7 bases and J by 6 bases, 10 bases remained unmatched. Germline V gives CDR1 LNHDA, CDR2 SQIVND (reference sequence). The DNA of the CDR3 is TGTGCCAGTACTACAACCGGGACAGGGTCCGAGCAGTACTTC. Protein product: CASTTTGTGSEQYF. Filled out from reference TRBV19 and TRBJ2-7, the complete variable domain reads DGGITQSPKYLFRKEGQNVTLSCEQNLNHDAMYWYRQDPGQGLRLIYYSQIVNDFQKGDIAEGYSVSREKKESFPLTVTSAQKNPTAFYLCASTTTGTGSEQYFGPGTRLTVT.

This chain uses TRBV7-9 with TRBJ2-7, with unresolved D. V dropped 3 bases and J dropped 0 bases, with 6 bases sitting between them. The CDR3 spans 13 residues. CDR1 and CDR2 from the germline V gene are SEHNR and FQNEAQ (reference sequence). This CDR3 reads CASSLSSSYEQYF. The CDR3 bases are TGTGCCAGCAGCTTGAGCTCCTCCTACGAGCAGTACTTC.

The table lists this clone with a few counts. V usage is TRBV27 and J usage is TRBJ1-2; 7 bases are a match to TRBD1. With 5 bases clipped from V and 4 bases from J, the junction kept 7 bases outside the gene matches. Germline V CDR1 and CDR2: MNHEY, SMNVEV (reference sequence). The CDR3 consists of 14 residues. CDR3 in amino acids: CASSIDRVGYGYTF. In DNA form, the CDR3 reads TGTGCCAGCAGTATCGACAGGGTAGGCTATGGCTACACCTTC.

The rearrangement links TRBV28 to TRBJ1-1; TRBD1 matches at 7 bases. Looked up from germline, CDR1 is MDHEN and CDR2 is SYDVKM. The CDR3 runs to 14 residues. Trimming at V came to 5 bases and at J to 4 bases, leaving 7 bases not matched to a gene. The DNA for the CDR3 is TGTGCCAGCAGTCCCCGGACAGGACTCACTGAAGCTTTCTTT. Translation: CASSPRTGLTEAFF.

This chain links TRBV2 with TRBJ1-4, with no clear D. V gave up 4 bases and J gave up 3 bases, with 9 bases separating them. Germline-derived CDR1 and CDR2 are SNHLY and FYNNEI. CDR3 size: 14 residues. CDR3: CASSVEAANEKLFF. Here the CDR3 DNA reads TGTGCCAGCAGTGTGGAGGCAGCTAATGAAAAACTGTTTTTT.

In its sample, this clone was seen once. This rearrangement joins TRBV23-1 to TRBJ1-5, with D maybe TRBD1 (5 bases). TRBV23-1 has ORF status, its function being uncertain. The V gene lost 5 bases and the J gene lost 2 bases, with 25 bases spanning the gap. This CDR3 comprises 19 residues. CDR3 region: CASSSPEAGGGYGNQPQHF. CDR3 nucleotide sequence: TGCGCCAGCAGTTCGCCGGAGGCGGGTGGGGGGTATGGCAATCAGCCCCAGCATTTT.

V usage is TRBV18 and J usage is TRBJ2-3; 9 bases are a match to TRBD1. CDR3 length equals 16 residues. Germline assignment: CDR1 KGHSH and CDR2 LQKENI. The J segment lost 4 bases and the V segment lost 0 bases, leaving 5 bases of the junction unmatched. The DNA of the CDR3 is TGTGCCAGCTCACCACCAACAGGGGGCGCCTCAGATACGCAGTATTTT. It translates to CASSPPTGGASDTQYF.

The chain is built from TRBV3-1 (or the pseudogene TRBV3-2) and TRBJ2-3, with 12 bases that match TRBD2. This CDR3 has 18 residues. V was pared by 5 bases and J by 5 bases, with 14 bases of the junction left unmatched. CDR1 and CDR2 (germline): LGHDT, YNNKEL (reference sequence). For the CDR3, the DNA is TGTGCCAGCAGCTCCTCGGGGGCTAGCGGGAGGGCCGTAGATACGCAGTATTTT. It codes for CASSSSGASGRAVDTQYF.

The CDR3 DNA reads TGTGCCAGCAGCCATGCCCTAGCGACCGGCAATGAGCAGTTCTTC. It yields the protein CASSHALATGNEQFF. This chain uses TRBV11-2 with TRBJ2-1; TRBD2 might be the D (6 bases). Germline V lookup: CDR1 SGHAT, CDR2 FQNNGV. V lost 5 bases to trimming and J lost 6 bases, with 17 bases between them. CDR3 size: 15 residues.

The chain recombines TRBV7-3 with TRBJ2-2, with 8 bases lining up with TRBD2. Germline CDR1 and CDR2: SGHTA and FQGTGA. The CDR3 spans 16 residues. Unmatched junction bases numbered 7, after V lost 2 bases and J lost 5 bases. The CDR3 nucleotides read TGTGCCAGCAGCTTATCCATCGCGGGAGGTACCGGGGAGCTGTTTTTT. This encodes CASSLSIAGGTGELFF.